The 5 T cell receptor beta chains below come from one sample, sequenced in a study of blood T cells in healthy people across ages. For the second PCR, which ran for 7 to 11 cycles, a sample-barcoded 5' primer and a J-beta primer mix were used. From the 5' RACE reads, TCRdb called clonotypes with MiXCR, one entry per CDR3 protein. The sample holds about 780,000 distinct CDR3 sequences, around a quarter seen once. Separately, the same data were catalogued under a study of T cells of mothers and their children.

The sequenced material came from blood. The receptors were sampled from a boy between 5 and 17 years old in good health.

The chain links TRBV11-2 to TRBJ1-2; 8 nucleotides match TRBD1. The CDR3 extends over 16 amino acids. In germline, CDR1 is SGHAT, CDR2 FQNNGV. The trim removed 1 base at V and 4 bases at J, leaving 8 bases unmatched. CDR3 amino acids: CASSLGGTGNPYGYTF. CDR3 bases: TGTGCCAGCAGCTTAGGGGGGACAGGCAACCCCTATGGCTACACCTTC.

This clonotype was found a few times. The CDR3 loop reads CASSSLAPNYGYTF. CDR3 sequence (DNA): TGTGCCAGCAGCTCCCTGGCCCCTAACTATGGCTACACCTTC. This chain uses TRBV7-9 with TRBJ1-2; D is unclear. The V end was cut by 4 bases, the J end by 0 bases, with 9 bases between. In germline, CDR1 is SEHNR, CDR2 FQNEAQ (reference sequence). CDR3 length: 14 residues.

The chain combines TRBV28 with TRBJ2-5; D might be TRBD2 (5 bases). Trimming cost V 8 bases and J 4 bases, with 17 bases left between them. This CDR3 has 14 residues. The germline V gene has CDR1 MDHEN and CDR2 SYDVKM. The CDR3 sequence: CASANTIGGETQYF. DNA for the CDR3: TGTGCCAGCGCGAATACTATCGGAGGAGAGACCCAGTACTTC.

The CDR3 DNA follows: TGCGCCAGCAGCTTGGTCGGTGCGGGGGCCTACAATGAGCAGTTCTTC. Translating gives CASSLVGAGAYNEQFF. The V call is TRBV5-1, the J call TRBJ2-5; 7 bases agree with TRBD2. The J call may not be correct, given that the DNA end is closer to TRBJ2-1. Germline CDR1 reads SGHRS; CDR2 reads YFSETQ. The CDR3 loop spans 16 amino acids.

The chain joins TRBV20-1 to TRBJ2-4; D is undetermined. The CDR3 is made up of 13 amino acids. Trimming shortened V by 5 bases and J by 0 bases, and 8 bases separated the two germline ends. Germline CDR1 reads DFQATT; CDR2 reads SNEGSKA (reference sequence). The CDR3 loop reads CSAAKLAKNIQYF. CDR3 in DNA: TGCAGTGCTGCTAAATTAGCCAAAAACATTCAGTACTTC.